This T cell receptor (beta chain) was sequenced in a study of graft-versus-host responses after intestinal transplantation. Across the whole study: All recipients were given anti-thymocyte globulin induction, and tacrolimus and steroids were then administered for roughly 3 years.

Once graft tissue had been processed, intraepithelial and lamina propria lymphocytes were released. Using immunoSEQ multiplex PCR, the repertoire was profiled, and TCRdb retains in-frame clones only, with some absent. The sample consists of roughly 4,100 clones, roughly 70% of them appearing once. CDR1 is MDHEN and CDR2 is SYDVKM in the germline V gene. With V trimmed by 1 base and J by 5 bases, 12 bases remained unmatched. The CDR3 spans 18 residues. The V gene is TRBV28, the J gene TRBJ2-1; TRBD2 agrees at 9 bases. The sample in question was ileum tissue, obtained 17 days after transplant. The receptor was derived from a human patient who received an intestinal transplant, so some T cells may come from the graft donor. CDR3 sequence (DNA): TGTGCCAGCAGTTTATACCCTAGCGGGGATCCCTTAGACAATGAGCAGTTCTTC. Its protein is CASSLYPSGDPLDNEQFF.